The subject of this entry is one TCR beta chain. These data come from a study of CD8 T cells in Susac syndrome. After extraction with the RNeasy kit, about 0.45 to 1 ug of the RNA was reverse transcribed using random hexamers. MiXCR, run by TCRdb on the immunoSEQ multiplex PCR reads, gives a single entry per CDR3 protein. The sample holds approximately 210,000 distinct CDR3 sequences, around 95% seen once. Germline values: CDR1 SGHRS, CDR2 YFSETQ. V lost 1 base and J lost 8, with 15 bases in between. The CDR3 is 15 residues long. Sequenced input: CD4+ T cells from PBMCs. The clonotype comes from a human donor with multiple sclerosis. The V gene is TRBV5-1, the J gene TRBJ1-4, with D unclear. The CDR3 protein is CASSLIGIQEEKLFF. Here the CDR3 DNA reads TGCGCCAGCAGCTTGATAGGGATCCAGGAAGAAAAACTGTTTTTT.